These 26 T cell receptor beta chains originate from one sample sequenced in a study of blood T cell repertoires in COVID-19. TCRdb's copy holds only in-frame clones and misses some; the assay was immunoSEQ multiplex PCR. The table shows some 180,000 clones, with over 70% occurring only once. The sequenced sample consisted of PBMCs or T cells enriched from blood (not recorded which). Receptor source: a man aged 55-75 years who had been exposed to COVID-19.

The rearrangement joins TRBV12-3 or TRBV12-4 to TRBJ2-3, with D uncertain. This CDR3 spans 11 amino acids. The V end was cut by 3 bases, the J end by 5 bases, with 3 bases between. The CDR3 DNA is TGTGCCAGCAGTTTTCGAGATACGCAGTATTTT. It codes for CASSFRDTQYF.

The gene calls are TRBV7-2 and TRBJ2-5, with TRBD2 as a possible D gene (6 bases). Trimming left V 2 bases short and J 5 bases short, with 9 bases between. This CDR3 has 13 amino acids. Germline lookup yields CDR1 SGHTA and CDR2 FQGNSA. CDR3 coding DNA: TGTGCCAGCAGCTTATTACGGGGGGAGACCCAGTACTTC. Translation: CASSLLRGETQYF.

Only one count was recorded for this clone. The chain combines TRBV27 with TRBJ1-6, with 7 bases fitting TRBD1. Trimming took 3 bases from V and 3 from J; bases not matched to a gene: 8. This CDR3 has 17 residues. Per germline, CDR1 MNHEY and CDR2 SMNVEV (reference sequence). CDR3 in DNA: TGTGCCAGCAGTTTTGAGGGGCAGGGGGACTATAATTCACCCCTCCACTTT. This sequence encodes CASSFEGQGDYNSPLHF.

The CDR3 region is CASSLDSGSRTGELFF. Here the CDR3 DNA reads TGCGCCAGCAGCTTGGATAGCGGGAGTCGAACCGGGGAGCTGTTTTTT. V gene TRBV5-1 combines with J gene TRBJ2-2, with 9 bases aligning to TRBD2. The CDR3 is made up of 16 amino acids. After removal of 0 bases from V and 5 bases from J, the junction contained 5 bases not matched to a gene. In germline, CDR1 is SGHRS, CDR2 YFSETQ.

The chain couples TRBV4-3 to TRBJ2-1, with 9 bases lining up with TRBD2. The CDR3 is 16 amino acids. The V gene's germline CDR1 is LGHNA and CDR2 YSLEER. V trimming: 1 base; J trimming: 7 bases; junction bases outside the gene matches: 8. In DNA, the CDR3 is TGCGCCAGCAGCCAAGCAGGGGTAGCGGGAGTAAATGAGCAGTTCTTC. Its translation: CASSQAGVAGVNEQFF.

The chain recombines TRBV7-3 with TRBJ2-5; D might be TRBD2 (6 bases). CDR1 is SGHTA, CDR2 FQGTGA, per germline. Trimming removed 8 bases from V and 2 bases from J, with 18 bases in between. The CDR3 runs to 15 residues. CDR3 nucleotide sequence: TGTGCCAGCCGCCCAGGAGGAAGCGGGCAAGAGACCCAGTACTTC. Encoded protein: CASRPGGSGQETQYF.

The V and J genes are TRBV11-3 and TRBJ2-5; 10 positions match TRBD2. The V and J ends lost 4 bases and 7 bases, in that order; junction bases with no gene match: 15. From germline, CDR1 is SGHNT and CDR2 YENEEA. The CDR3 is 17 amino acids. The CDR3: CASSSPGGLAVPGTQYF. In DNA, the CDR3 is TGTGCCAGCAGCTCCCCAGGTGGACTAGCGGTCCCGGGGACCCAGTACTTC.

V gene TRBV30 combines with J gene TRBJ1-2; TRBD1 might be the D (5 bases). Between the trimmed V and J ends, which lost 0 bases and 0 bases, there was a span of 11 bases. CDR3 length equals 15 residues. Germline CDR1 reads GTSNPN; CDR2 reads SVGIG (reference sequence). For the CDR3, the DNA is TGTGCCTGGAGTGTTCGGACACCATCTAACTATGGCTACACCTTC. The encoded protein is CAWSVRTPSNYGYTF.

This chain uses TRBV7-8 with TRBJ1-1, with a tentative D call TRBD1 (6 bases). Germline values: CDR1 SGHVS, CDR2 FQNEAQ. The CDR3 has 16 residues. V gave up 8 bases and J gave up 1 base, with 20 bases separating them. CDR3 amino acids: CASGLDSLSTNTEAFF. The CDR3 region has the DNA TGTGCCAGCGGGTTGGACAGCCTCTCAACGAACACTGAAGCTTTCTTT.

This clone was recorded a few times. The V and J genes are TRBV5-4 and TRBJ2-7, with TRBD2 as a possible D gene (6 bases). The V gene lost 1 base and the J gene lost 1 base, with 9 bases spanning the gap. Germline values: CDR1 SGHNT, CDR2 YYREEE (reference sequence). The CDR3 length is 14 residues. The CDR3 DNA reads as TGTGCCAGCAGCTTGATCGGGAGTTCCTACGAGCAGTACTTC. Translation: CASSLIGSSYEQYF.

The CDR3, as DNA: TGTGCCAGCAGCTCTTTAGCGGGAGTGGGGGAGACCCAGTACTTC. Its protein product is CASSSLAGVGETQYF. The rearrangement joins TRBV5-4 to TRBJ2-5; 9 bases line up with TRBD2. There are 15 residues in the CDR3. Germline V gene lookup returns CDR1 SGHNT and CDR2 YYREEE (reference sequence). V gave up 3 bases and J gave up 5 bases; unmatched junction bases: 8.

CDR3 nucleotide sequence: TGCGCCAGCAGCTTGGGAGTAGACTCCCGAAGCGGGGCCAACGTCCTGACTTTC. It translates to CASSLGVDSRSGANVLTF. The chain carries TRBV5-1 and TRBJ2-6; D gene unclear. CDR1 SGHRS and CDR2 YFSETQ come from the germline V gene. The CDR3 runs 18 residues. Deletions cut 0 bases from V and 4 bases from J, with 17 bases between.

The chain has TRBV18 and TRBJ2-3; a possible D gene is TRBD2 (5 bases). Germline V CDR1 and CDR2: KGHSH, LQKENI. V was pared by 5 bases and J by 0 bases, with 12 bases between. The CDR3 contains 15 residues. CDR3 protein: CASSFRTGSTDTQYF. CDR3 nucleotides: TGTGCCAGCTCATTCCGGACTGGCAGCACAGATACGCAGTATTTT.

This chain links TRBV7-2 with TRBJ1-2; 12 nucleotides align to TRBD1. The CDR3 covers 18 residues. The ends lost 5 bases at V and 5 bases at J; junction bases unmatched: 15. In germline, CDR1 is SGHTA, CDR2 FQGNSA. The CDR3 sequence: CASSVRPGQGASRYGYTF. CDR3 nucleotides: TGTGCCAGCAGCGTCCGACCGGGACAGGGGGCGTCTCGTTATGGCTACACCTTC.

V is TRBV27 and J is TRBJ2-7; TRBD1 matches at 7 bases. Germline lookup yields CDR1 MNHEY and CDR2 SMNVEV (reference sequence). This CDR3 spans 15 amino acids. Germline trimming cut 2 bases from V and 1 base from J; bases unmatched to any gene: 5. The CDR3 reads CASSLKWDSSYEQYF. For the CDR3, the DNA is TGTGCCAGCAGTTTAAAGTGGGACAGTTCCTACGAGCAGTACTTC.

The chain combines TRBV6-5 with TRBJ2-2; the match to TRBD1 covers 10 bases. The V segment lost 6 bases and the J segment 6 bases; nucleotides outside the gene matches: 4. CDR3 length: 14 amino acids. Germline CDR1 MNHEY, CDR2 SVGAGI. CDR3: CASRDRGAAGELFF. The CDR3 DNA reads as TGTGCCAGCAGGGACAGGGGGGCTGCCGGGGAGCTGTTTTTT.

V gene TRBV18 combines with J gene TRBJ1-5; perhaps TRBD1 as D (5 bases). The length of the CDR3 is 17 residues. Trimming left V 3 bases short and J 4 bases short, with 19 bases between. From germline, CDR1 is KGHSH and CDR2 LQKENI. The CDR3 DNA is TGTGCCAGCTCACCCGTTAGGGCAGGGAGGGGAAATCAGCCCCAGCATTTT. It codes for CASSPVRAGRGNQPQHF.

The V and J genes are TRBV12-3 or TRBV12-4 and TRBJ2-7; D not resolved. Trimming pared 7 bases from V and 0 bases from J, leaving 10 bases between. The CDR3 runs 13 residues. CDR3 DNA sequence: TGTGCCAGCAAATTAGATTCCTCCTACGAGCAGTACTTC. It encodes CASKLDSSYEQYF.

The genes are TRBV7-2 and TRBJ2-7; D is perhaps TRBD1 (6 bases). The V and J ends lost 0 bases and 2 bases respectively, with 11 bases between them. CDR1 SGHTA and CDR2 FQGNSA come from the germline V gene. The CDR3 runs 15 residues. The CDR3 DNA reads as TGTGCCAGCAGCTTAGCAGGGGGACATACCTACGAGCAGTACTTC. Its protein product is CASSLAGGHTYEQYF.

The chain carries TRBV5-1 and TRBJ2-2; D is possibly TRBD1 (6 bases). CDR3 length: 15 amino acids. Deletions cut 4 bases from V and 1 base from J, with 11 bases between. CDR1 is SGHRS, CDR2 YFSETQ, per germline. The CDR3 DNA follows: TGCGCCAGCAGCGGAACGACAGGGAACACCGGGGAGCTGTTTTTT. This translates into CASSGTTGNTGELFF.

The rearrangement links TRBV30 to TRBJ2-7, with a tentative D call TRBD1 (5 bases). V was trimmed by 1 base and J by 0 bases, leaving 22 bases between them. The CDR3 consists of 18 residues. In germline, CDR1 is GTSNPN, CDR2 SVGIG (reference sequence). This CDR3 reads CAWSDGRVPVPSSYEQYF. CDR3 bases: TGTGCCTGGAGTGACGGCAGGGTCCCCGTCCCCTCCTCCTACGAGCAGTACTTC.

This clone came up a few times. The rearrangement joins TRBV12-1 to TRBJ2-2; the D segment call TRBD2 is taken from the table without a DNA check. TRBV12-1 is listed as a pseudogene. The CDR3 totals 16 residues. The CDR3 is CASSSRLAENTGELFF. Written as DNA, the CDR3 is TGTGCCAGCAGCTCGAGACTAGCGGAGAACACCGGGGAGCTGTTTTTT.

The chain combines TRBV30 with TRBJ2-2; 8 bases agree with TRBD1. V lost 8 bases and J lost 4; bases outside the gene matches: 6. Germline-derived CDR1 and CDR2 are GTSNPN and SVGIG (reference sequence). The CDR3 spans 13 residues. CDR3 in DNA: TGTGCCCAAGGTACAGGGGGCACCGGGGAGCTGTTTTTT. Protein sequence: CAQGTGGTGELFF.

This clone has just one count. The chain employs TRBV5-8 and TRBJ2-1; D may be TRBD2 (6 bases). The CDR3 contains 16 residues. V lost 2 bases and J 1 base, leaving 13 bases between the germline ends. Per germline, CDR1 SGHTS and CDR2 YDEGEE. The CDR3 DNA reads TGTGCCAGCAGCTTTGGGACTTCTAAATCCTACAATGAGCAGTTCTTC. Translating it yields CASSFGTSKSYNEQFF.

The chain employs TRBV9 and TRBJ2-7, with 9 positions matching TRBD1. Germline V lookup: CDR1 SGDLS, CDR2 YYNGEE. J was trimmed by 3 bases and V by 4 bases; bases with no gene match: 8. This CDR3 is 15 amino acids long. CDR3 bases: TGTGCCAGCAGCCCAGGGGTGGGACAGGGCTACGAGCAGTACTTC. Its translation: CASSPGVGQGYEQYF.

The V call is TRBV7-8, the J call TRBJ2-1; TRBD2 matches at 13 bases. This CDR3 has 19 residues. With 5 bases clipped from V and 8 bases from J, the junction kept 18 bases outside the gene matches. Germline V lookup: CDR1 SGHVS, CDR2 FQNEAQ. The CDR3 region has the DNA TGTGCCAGCAGCCCCGGACTAGCGGGAGTCGAGAACCCTTGGCATGAGCAGTTCTTC. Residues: CASSPGLAGVENPWHEQFF. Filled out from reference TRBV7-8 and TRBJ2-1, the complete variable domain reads GAGVSQSPRYKVAKRGQDVALRCDPISGHVSLFWYQQALGQGPEFLTYFQNEAQLDKSGLPSDRFFAERPEGSVSTLKIQRTQQEDSAVYLCASSPGLAGVENPWHEQFFGPGTRLTVL.